The 10 T cell receptor beta chains presented below share a single source sample, sequenced in a study of technical replicates of blood from a few donors. TCRdb's table, derived via immunoSEQ multiplex PCR, lists solely in-frame clones and lacks some. The table lists some 60,000 clones, approximately 90% of them singletons. Source material: PBMCs. The receptors derive from a human donor in good health. Some clones in this sample may be carry-over from other donors' samples.

This chain links TRBV15 with TRBJ2-3; 8 nucleotides agree with TRBD2. Germline lookup yields CDR1 LNHNV and CDR2 YYDKDF (reference sequence). This CDR3 comprises 13 residues. The V and J ends lost 7 bases and 5 bases, in that order; junction bases with no gene match: 5. CDR3 sequence: CATMGGGRDTQYF. The CDR3 DNA is TGTGCCACCATGGGCGGGGGGCGAGATACGCAGTATTTT. The full variable domain, its missing parts supplied by reference TRBV15 and TRBJ2-3, is DAMVIQNPRYQVTQFGKPVTLSCSQTLNHNVMYWYQQKSSQAPKLLFHYYDKDFNNEADTPDNFQSRRPNTSFCFLDIRSPGLGDTAMYLCATMGGGRDTQYFGPGTRLTVL.

The chain recombines TRBV12-5 with TRBJ2-5; perhaps TRBD2 as D (6 bases). Between the trimmed V and J ends, which lost 5 bases and 4 bases, there was a span of 11 bases. Germline lookup yields CDR1 LGHNT and CDR2 FRNRAP. This CDR3 contains 13 residues. The CDR3 loop is CASGTGVVETQYF. Here the CDR3 DNA reads TGTGCTAGTGGTACGGGGGTGGTAGAGACCCAGTACTTC.

This chain links TRBV7-9 with TRBJ1-4, with unresolved D. Germline V lookup: CDR1 SEHNR, CDR2 FQNEAQ (reference sequence). V was trimmed by 0 bases and J by 3 bases, leaving 8 bases between them. The CDR3 spans 15 residues. This CDR3 is CASSLARGPNEKLFF. CDR3 nucleotides: TGTGCCAGCAGCTTAGCCCGGGGTCCTAATGAAAAACTGTTTTTT.

The V and J genes are TRBV5-6 and TRBJ2-5; D perhaps matches TRBD1 (6 bases). The germline V gene encodes CDR1 SGHDT and CDR2 YYEEEE. V was clipped by 0 bases and J by 4 bases, with 10 bases between them. The CDR3 contains 14 residues. CDR3 protein: CASSLGTVRETQYF. CDR3 DNA: TGTGCCAGCAGCTTGGGGACAGTCCGAGAGACCCAGTACTTC.

The chain is built from TRBV9 and TRBJ2-5; weak D call: TRBD1 (5 bases). The CDR3 has 15 amino acids. Germline CDR1 SGDLS, CDR2 YYNGEE. Trimming took off 3 bases at V and 5 bases at J, with 17 bases between the two ends. For the CDR3, the DNA is TGTGCCAGCAGCGCCTGGGGCGGTATGGGGGAGACCCAGTACTTC. This translates into CASSAWGGMGETQYF.

The chain links TRBV7-2 to TRBJ1-6, with a possible D match to TRBD1 (6 bases). Germline CDR1 SGHTA, CDR2 FQGNSA. The CDR3 totals 12 residues. V lost 4 bases and J lost 16, with 14 bases in between. The CDR3 reads CASSYTGSALHF. CDR3 nucleotide sequence: TGTGCCAGCAGCTATACAGGGTCGGCTCTCCACTTT.

The CDR3 spells CASSPPGIRGYGYTF. The CDR3 DNA reads TGTGCCAGCTCACCACCGGGTATCAGGGGCTATGGCTACACCTTC. The V call is TRBV18, the J call TRBJ1-2, with D maybe TRBD1 (6 bases). With 0 bases removed from V and 4 bases from J, the gap between germline ends came to 12 bases. The CDR3 is 15 amino acids. From germline, CDR1 is KGHSH and CDR2 LQKENI. The full variable domain, with the rest looked up from reference TRBV18 and TRBJ1-2, is NAGVMQNPRHLVRRRGQEARLRCSPMKGHSHVYWYRQLPEEGLKFMVYLQKENIIDESGMPKERFSAEFPKEGPSILRIQQVVRGDSAAYFCASSPPGIRGYGYTFGSGTRLTVV.

This CDR3 reads CASKDRAGELFF. The CDR3 DNA is TGCGCCAGCAAAGACAGGGCCGGGGAGCTGTTTTTT. This chain joins TRBV10-2 and TRBJ2-2; TRBD1 aligns across 7 bases. The CDR3 length is 12 residues. V dropped 7 bases and J dropped 6; count of bases not matched to a gene: 2. CDR1 and CDR2 from the germline V gene are WSHSY and SAAADI.

The chain recombines TRBV7-7 with TRBJ2-5, with D perhaps TRBD1 (5 bases). This CDR3 spans 14 amino acids. Germline V lookup: CDR1 SSHAT, CDR2 FNYEAQ (reference sequence). The V gene lost 1 base and the J gene lost 1 base, with 7 bases spanning the gap. The CDR3, as DNA: TGTGCCAGCAGCTTAGGGACAAGCCAAGAGACCCAGTACTTC. Its protein product is CASSLGTSQETQYF. The full variable domain, in which reference TRBV7-7 and TRBJ2-5 provide the parts outside the CDR3, is GAGVSQSPRYKVTKRGQDVTLRCDPISSHATLYWYQQALGQGPEFLTYFNYEAQPDKSGLPSDRFSAERPEGSISTLTIQRTEQRDSAMYRCASSLGTSQETQYFGPGTRLLVL.

The chain joins TRBV5-5 to TRBJ2-3; D not certain. The CDR3 totals 13 residues. The germline V gene encodes CDR1 SGHKS and CDR2 YYEKEE (reference sequence). V was trimmed by 6 bases and J by 3 bases, leaving 11 bases between them. The DNA for the CDR3 is TGTGCCAGCAAACTGACTGGGACAGATACGCAGTATTTT. This translates into CASKLTGTDTQYF.